One sample yielded the 14 T cell receptor beta chains listed below, sequenced in a study of cytomegalovirus exposure and HLA in healthy donors. Primers for the PCR totalled 60 Vbeta and 13 Jbeta. The repertoire was sequenced with immunoSEQ multiplex PCR; TCRdb's copy has only in-frame clones and lacks some. In the table there are about 170,000 clones, 80% to 85% of which are singletons. Specimen: PBMCs. The receptors derive from a male donor in good health and CMV-seronegative.

The rearrangement joins TRBV4-1 to TRBJ2-3; TRBD2 matches at 8 bases. Looked up from germline, CDR1 is MGHRA and CDR2 is YSYEKL. The CDR3 runs 16 residues. V shed 0 bases and J 6 bases; nucleotides not matched to a gene: 8. The CDR3 loop reads CASSQEFAGGIDTQYF. The CDR3 DNA sequence: TGCGCCAGCAGCCAAGAATTTGCGGGGGGTATCGATACGCAGTATTTT.

V is TRBV5-1 and J is TRBJ1-3; D not resolved. Germline V gives CDR1 SGHRS, CDR2 YFSETQ. V lost 4 bases and J 6 bases, leaving 17 bases between the germline ends. This CDR3 is built from 15 residues. This CDR3 is CASSPWGGESNTIYF. The CDR3 coding sequence is TGCGCCAGCAGCCCATGGGGAGGAGAATCAAACACCATATATTTT.

The rearrangement links TRBV29-1 to TRBJ2-7; possible D gene TRBD1, 7 bases. This CDR3 spans 13 amino acids. V was clipped by 6 bases and J by 2 bases, with 14 bases between them. The V gene's germline CDR1 is SQVTM and CDR2 ANQGSEA. CDR3 nucleotides: TGCAGCGTGCGGGACAGTCTCCCCTACGAGCAGTACTTC. Its translation is CSVRDSLPYEQYF.

This sequence joins TRBV6-1 and TRBJ2-7; no reliable D call. Germline assignment: CDR1 MNHNS and CDR2 SASEGT. CDR3 length: 17 amino acids. V lost 1 base to trimming and J lost 3 bases, with 19 bases between them. The CDR3 sequence: CASSEGRSSRSFYEQYF. For the CDR3, the DNA is TGTGCCAGCAGTGAAGGGCGTTCATCTAGGAGCTTCTACGAGCAGTACTTC.

This chain uses TRBV15 with TRBJ1-6; D gene unclear. Between the trimmed V and J ends, which lost 0 bases and 6 bases, there was a span of 15 bases. CDR1 LNHNV and CDR2 YYDKDF come from the germline V gene (reference sequence). This CDR3 has 17 amino acids. This chain's CDR3 is CATSRDLMAASNSPLHF. The DNA for the CDR3 is TGTGCCACCAGCAGAGACTTAATGGCGGCGAGTAATTCACCCCTCCACTTT.

This sequence joins TRBV19 and TRBJ2-6; no reliable D call. This CDR3 contains 12 residues. V lost 8 bases and J lost 4, with 6 bases in between. Germline CDR1 LNHDA, CDR2 SQIVND (reference sequence). The CDR3 spells CASSSGANVLTF. CDR3 in DNA: TGTGCCAGTTCCTCCGGGGCCAACGTCCTGACTTTC.

The V call is TRBV6-1, the J call TRBJ1-2; 9 nucleotides match TRBD1. The CDR3 consists of 15 residues. V shed 7 bases and J 7 bases; nucleotides not matched to a gene: 13. Germline loops: CDR1 MNHNS, CDR2 SASEGT. CDR3 amino acids: CASIITVDRGGGYTF. In DNA, the CDR3 is TGTGCCAGCATAATAACGGTGGACAGGGGTGGTGGCTACACCTTC.

The gene calls are TRBV6-6 and TRBJ1-5; 8 bases are shared with TRBD1. Per germline, CDR1 MNHNY and CDR2 SVGAGI (reference sequence). With 4 bases clipped from V and 2 bases from J, the junction kept 4 bases outside the gene matches. This CDR3 comprises 15 residues. The CDR3 DNA is TGTGCCAGCAGTTCCGCAGGGGGCGGCAATCAGCCCCAGCATTTT. Residues: CASSSAGGGNQPQHF.

This clone was seen a few times. The chain is built from TRBV6-5 and TRBJ1-1, with D uncertain. The CDR3 length is 14 residues. Per germline, CDR1 MNHEY and CDR2 SVGAGI. Trimming stripped 10 bases from V and 1 base from J, with 16 bases between. The CDR3 spells CATSPRVENTEAFF. CDR3 nucleotide sequence: TGTGCCACCTCGCCCCGAGTAGAGAACACTGAAGCTTTCTTT.

This clone was picked up one time. The V and J genes are TRBV19 and TRBJ2-7; TRBD1 might be the D (5 bases). The CDR3 loop spans 13 amino acids. The V gene's germline CDR1 is LNHDA and CDR2 SQIVND (reference sequence). Between the trimmed V and J ends, which lost 8 bases and 2 bases, there was a span of 13 bases. The CDR3 protein is CASYGAETYEQYF. The CDR3 DNA sequence: TGTGCCAGTTATGGGGCCGAGACCTACGAGCAGTACTTC.

The chain recombines TRBV19 with TRBJ1-2; D may be TRBD1 (5 bases). The germline gives CDR1 LNHDA, CDR2 SQIVND (reference sequence). CDR3 size: 14 residues. The V gene lost 3 bases and the J gene lost 4 bases, with 12 bases spanning the gap. CDR3 region: CASSMQGSFYGYTF. The CDR3, as DNA: TGTGCCAGTAGTATGCAGGGATCATTCTATGGCTACACCTTC.

J is TRBJ1-1 and V is TRBV5-6; D perhaps matches TRBD1 (6 bases). V shed 4 bases and J shed 4 bases, with 17 bases lying between them. Looked up from germline, CDR1 is SGHDT and CDR2 is YYEEEE. The CDR3 runs 15 residues. The CDR3 region has the DNA TGTGCCAGCAGCCGGGACATTACACTGGGCACTGAAGCTTTCTTT. It encodes CASSRDITLGTEAFF.

The rearrangement joins TRBV5-4 to TRBJ2-1; maybe TRBD2 (7 bases). The CDR3 is 15 amino acids. The germline CDR1 and CDR2 sequences are SGHNT and YYREEE (reference sequence). Deletions cut 5 bases from V and 6 bases from J, with 18 bases between. The CDR3 loop reads CASSLGGPSVNEQFF. CDR3 in DNA: TGTGCCAGCAGTCTCGGGGGGCCCTCGGTCAATGAGCAGTTCTTC.

V and J are TRBV6-5 and TRBJ2-7, with D perhaps TRBD1 (6 bases). The CDR3 sequence is 15 residues long. CDR1 MNHEY and CDR2 SVGAGI come from the germline V gene. Trimming removed 3 bases at V and 5 bases at J, with 17 bases between. CDR3 nucleotide sequence: TGTGCCAGCAGTTATTCCGGGACACAGGGCGACGAGCAGTACTTC. It encodes CASSYSGTQGDEQYF.